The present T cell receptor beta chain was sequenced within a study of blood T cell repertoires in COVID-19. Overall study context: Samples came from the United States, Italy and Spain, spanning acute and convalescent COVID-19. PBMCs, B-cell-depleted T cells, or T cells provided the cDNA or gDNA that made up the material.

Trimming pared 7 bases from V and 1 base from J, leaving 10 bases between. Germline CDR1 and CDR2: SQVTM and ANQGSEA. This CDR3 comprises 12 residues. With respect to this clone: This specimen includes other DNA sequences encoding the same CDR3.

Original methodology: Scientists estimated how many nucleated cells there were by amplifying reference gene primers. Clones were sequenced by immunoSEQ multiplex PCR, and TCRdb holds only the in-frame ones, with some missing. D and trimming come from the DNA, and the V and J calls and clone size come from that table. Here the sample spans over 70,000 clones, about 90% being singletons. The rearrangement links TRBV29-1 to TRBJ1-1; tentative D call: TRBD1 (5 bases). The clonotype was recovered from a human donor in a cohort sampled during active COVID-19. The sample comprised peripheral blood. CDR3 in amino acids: CSADRGNTEAFF. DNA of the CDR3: TGCAGCGCTGATAGGGGGAACACTGAAGCTTTCTTT.